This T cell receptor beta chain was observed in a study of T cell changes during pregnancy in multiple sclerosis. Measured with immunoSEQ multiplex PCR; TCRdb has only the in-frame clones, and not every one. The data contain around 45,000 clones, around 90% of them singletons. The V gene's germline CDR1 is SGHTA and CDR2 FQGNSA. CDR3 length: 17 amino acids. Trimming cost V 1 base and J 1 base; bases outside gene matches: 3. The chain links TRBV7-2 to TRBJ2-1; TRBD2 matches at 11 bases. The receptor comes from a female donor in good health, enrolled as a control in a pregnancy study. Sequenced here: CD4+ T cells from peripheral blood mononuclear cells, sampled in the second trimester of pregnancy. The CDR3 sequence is CASSLGGLADSYNEQFF. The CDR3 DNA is TGTGCCAGCAGCTTAGGGGGACTAGCGGATTCCTACAATGAGCAGTTCTTC.